Described below is a single TCR beta chain sequence and its context. Trimming pared 1 base from V and 1 base from J, leaving 14 bases between. Per germline, CDR1 DFQATT and CDR2 SNEGSKA (reference sequence). CDR3 length: 16 residues. The authors made TCR beta libraries by quantitative 5'-RACE with molecular barcodes. TCRdb itself ran the 5' RACE reads through MiXCR, one entry per CDR3 protein. The sample shows about 310,000 distinct CDR3 sequences, less than 25% of them seen only once. The sample comes from a study of CD8 T cells in ankylosing spondylitis. This chain links TRBV20-1 with TRBJ2-1, with D possibly matching TRBD2 (6 bases). The sequencing sample was made of blood, either unsorted or a sorted T cell fraction (not recorded which). The origin of this receptor is a female donor with ankylosing spondylitis or in good health (not recorded which). As DNA, the CDR3 is TGCAGTGCTAGAGTACCCGGGAGCCTTTCCTACAATGAGCAGTTCTTC. This encodes CSARVPGSLSYNEQFF.